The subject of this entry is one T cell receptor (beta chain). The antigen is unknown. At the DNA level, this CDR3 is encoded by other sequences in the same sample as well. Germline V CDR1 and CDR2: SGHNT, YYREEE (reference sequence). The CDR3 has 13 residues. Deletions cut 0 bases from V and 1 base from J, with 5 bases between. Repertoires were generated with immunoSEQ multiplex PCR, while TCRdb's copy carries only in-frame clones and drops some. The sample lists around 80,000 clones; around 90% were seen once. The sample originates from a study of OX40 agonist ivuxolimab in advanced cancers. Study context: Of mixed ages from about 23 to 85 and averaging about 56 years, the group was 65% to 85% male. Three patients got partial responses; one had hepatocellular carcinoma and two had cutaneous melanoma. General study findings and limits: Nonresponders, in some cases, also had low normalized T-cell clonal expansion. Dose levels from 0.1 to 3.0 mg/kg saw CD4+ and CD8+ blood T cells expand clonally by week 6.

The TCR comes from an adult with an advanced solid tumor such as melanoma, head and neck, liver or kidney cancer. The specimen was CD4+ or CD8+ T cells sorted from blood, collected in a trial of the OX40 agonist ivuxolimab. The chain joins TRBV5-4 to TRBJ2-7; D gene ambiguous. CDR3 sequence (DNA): TGTGCCAGCAGCTTGGTTGGATCCTACGAGCAGTACTTC. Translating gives CASSLVGSYEQYF.